This T cell receptor beta chain was retrieved from a study of shared T cell receptors in the human thymus. This CDR3 comprises 16 residues. Germline V gene lookup returns CDR1 LGHNA and CDR2 YSLEER. V lost 1 base, J lost 4 bases, and 13 bases lay in between. Measured with immunoSEQ multiplex PCR; TCRdb has only the in-frame clones, and not every one. The data contain about 660,000 clones, around 87% of them seen just once; the ten biggest clones take up over 0.008%. These data were also reused for a study on human thymus T cells. This second study notes: Biased V and J segment usage appeared in thymus and peripheral blood. Unrelated people showed highly overlapping thymic repertoires, related research reported.

The receptor's source is a boy younger than two with a congenital heart defect. The chain joins TRBV4-3 to TRBJ1-4; D uncertain. Sample: thymocytes. Written as DNA, the CDR3 is TGCGCCAGCAGCCAAGGCACTGACAAGATTAATGAAAAACTGTTTTTT. Translated, it gives CASSQGTDKINEKLFF.